Shown below are 11 T cell receptor beta chains from a single sample sequenced in a study of molecular identifiers for immune sequencing clone quantification. In TCRdb, the PCR reads were re-called with MiXCR into one record per CDR3 protein. The sample has around 40,000 distinct CDR3 sequences; approximately 21% are singletons. Sequenced material: naive CD8+ T cells from blood, with Jurkat cell RNA spiked in. The subset denotes: FACS-sorted CD8+CD4-CCR7+CD45RA+ naive T cells. The receptors here all came from a human donor in good health. Some libraries in this study had Jurkat cell RNA spiked in.

This clonotype was counted at least ten times. The chain couples TRBV4-3 to TRBJ2-7, with D possibly being TRBD1 or TRBD2 (5 bases each). With 0 bases removed from V and 9 bases from J, the gap between germline ends came to 21 bases. The V gene's germline CDR1 is LGHNA and CDR2 YSLEER. This CDR3 contains 16 residues. CDR3 loop: CASSQEVHRREGGQYF. The CDR3 nucleotides are TGCGCCAGCAGCCAAGAGGTACACAGGCGAGAAGGAGGGCAGTACTTC.

This clonotype was counted many times. This chain joins TRBV19 and TRBJ1-4; D not certain. V was cut by 5 bases and J by 4 bases, with 11 bases left in between. The CDR3 is 14 amino acids. Germline loops: CDR1 LNHDA, CDR2 SQIVND (reference sequence). The CDR3 sequence is CASSPRAFNEKLFF. The CDR3 region has the DNA TGTGCCAGTAGTCCCCGGGCTTTTAATGAAAAACTGTTTTTT.

This clonotype has ten or more counts. V usage is TRBV4-3 and J usage is TRBJ1-4; D possibly corresponds to TRBD1 (6 bases). Germline V gene lookup returns CDR1 LGHNA and CDR2 YSLEER. V lost 4 bases to trimming and J lost 8 bases, with 20 bases between them. This CDR3 comprises 16 residues. For the CDR3, the DNA is TGCGCCAGCAGCCCCCAAGTCGCAGGGGCTGGAGAAAAACTGTTTTTT. Amino acids: CASSPQVAGAGEKLFF.

There are many counts of this clonotype. The V and J genes are TRBV25-1 and TRBJ2-3; D uncertain. CDR1 and CDR2 from the germline V gene are MGHDK and SYGVNS. This CDR3 contains 10 residues. V was pared by 3 bases and J by 10 bases, with 5 bases between. The CDR3 loop reads CASSDNAQYF. Written as DNA, the CDR3 is TGTGCCAGCAGTGACAACGCGCAGTATTTT.

The V call is TRBV4-3, the J call TRBJ2-5; the D gene could be TRBD1 or TRBD2 (5 bases each). The CDR3 has 16 residues. Germline V gene sequence: CDR1 LGHNA, CDR2 YSLEER. The V end was cut by 1 base, the J end by 4 bases, with 16 bases between. The CDR3 sequence: CASSQGAVPRGETQYF. As DNA, the CDR3 is TGCGCCAGCAGCCAAGGAGCCGTGCCGAGGGGAGAGACCCAGTACTTC.

This clonotype was counted at least ten times. The genes are TRBV30 and TRBJ2-1, with TRBD2 matching over 8 bases. The CDR3 covers 19 residues. Trimming removed 3 bases from V and 3 bases from J; junction bases left unmatched: 19. The V gene's germline CDR1 is GTSNPN and CDR2 SVGIG (reference sequence). CDR3 sequence reads: CAWSASQREYITGYNEQFF. The CDR3 DNA reads TGTGCCTGGAGCGCCTCCCAGCGGGAGTATATAACGGGCTACAATGAGCAGTTCTTC.

This clonotype was counted many times. The chain joins TRBV4-1 to TRBJ1-5; D is possibly TRBD1 (5 bases). Germline assignment: CDR1 MGHRA and CDR2 YSYEKL. Trimming left V 4 bases short and J 3 bases short, with 16 bases between. The length of the CDR3 is 16 residues. DNA of the CDR3: TGCGCCAGCAGCCTGAGCCGGGACGGTTACAATCAGCCCCAGCATTTT. This sequence encodes CASSLSRDGYNQPQHF.

As to this clonotype: A read error may be the cause here, since a much bigger clone is one base away. The chain employs TRBV11-2 and TRBJ1-6; D perhaps matches TRBD1 (5 bases). The CDR3 loop spans 16 amino acids. The germline V gene has CDR1 SGHAT and CDR2 FQNNGV. Deletions cut 2 bases from V and 3 bases from J, with 11 bases between. The CDR3: CASSLSDSFYNSPLHF. For the CDR3, the DNA is TGTGCCAGCAGCTTAAGTGACAGTTTCTATAATTCACCCCTCCACTTT. Complete variable domain (other parts from reference TRBV11-2 and TRBJ1-6): EAGVAQSPRYKIIEKRQSVAFWCNPISGHATLYWYQQILGQGPKLLIQFQNNGVVDDSQLPKDRFSAERLKGVDSTLKIQPAKLEDSAVYLCASSLSDSFYNSPLHFGNGTRLTVT.

A few counts support this clonotype. It may be a read error: a sequence one base away is much more abundant. The chain joins TRBV2 to TRBJ2-3; 10 positions match TRBD2. This CDR3 contains 15 residues. CDR1 is SNHLY, CDR2 FYNNEI, per germline. CDR3 region: CASTDLAGVTGTQYF. CDR3 in DNA: TGTGCCAGCACCGATCTAGCGGGGGTAACAGGTACGCAGTATTTT.

This clonotype occurred many times. The J gene is TRBJ2-7, the V gene TRBV5-4; TRBD1 agrees at 9 bases. The trim removed 0 bases at V and 4 bases at J, leaving 5 bases unmatched. The CDR3 is made up of 15 amino acids. CDR1 SGHNT and CDR2 YYREEE come from the germline V gene (reference sequence). The CDR3 DNA is TGTGCCAGCAGCTTGGCGGGACAGGGAGAATACGAGCAGTACTTC. This translates into CASSLAGQGEYEQYF.

This clonotype was counted at least ten times. The rearrangement links TRBV7-8 to TRBJ1-1, with D hard to call. Trimming took off 0 bases at V and 4 bases at J, with 6 bases between the two ends. CDR1 SGHVS and CDR2 FQNEAQ come from the germline V gene. The CDR3 is 13 residues long. CDR3 residues: CASSLAWGTEAFF. CDR3 coding DNA: TGTGCCAGCAGCTTAGCATGGGGCACTGAAGCTTTCTTT.